The TCR beta chain described here comes from a study of cytomegalovirus exposure and HLA in healthy donors. Study at large: Across 300 to 400 genotyped donors, approximately 80% landed in the Caucasian-associated ancestry cluster. Study findings and constraints: Accurate prediction of most subjects' HLA-A and HLA-B alleles from TCR beta sequences was reported.

For this clone: The antigen is unknown. Sequence at one end of the junction differs from germline and may be a read error. Other DNA variants within this sample encode the same CDR3.

This CDR3 region has 14 residues. The germline V gene encodes CDR1 MNHEY and CDR2 SVGAGI. 60 Vbeta and 13 Jbeta primers were used in PCR. Sequenced by immunoSEQ multiplex PCR; TCRdb stores in-frame clones only, minus some. The sample includes approximately 190,000 clones, roughly nine tenths seen only once; the top ten take 0.9% to 1.2%. Sequenced material: PBMCs. This rearrangement joins TRBV6-5 to TRBJ2-1; 7 bases are a match to TRBD2. The TCR was taken from a boy aged 2 to 10 in good health and CMV-seronegative. The CDR3 region is CASQRGTSYNEQFF. For the CDR3, the DNA is TGTGCCAGCCAGCGGGGAACCTCCTACAACGAGCAGTTCTTC.